These 21 T cell receptor beta chains were all obtained from the same sample, sequenced in a study of regulatory dendritic cells for organ transplantation. Some clones are missing from TCRdb's copy, which holds only in-frame ones; the method was immunoSEQ multiplex PCR. In the table there are fewer than 40,000 clones, around nine tenths of which are singletons. Sample: naive CD8+ T cells from blood. Regarding subset: CD45RA+ naive T cells. The receptors were sampled from a human donor in good health.

Written as DNA, the CDR3 is TGTGCCAGCAGCTTAGAAGGACGAGAAGAGACCCAGTACTTC. This sequence encodes CASSLEGREETQYF. The chain has TRBV11-3 and TRBJ2-5; D call uncertain. Per germline, CDR1 SGHNT and CDR2 YENEEA. V dropped 0 bases and J dropped 3 bases, with 8 bases sitting between them. CDR3 length equals 14 residues.

The gene calls are TRBV11-2 and TRBJ2-1, with 12 bases matching TRBD1. With 5 bases clipped from V and 7 bases from J, the junction kept 9 bases outside the gene matches. Germline CDR1 is SGHAT and CDR2 is FQNNGV. This CDR3 is 16 amino acids long. Here the CDR3 reads CASSPGQGAFFNEQFF. CDR3 in DNA: TGTGCCAGCAGCCCGGGACAGGGGGCGTTCTTTAATGAGCAGTTCTTC.

The CDR3 region is CASSYSRVPGANVLTF. Written as DNA, the CDR3 is TGTGCCAGCAGCTATTCAAGGGTACCTGGGGCCAACGTCCTGACTTTC. The rearrangement uses TRBV7-8 and TRBJ2-6; D remains unclear. CDR1 is SGHVS and CDR2 is FQNEAQ in the germline V gene. The CDR3 runs 16 residues. Between the trimmed V and J ends, which lost 4 bases and 2 bases, there was a span of 12 bases. Drawing the rest from reference TRBV7-8 and TRBJ2-6, the complete variable domain is GAGVSQSPRYKVAKRGQDVALRCDPISGHVSLFWYQQALGQGPEFLTYFQNEAQLDKSGLPSDRFFAERPEGSVSTLKIQRTQQEDSAVYLCASSYSRVPGANVLTFGAGSRLTVL.

This chain's CDR3 is CASSLRGTGELFF. In nucleotides, the CDR3 is TGTGCCAGCAGTCTAAGGGGAACCGGGGAGCTGTTTTTT. The chain joins TRBV28 to TRBJ2-2; D possibly corresponds to TRBD1 (5 bases). Germline values: CDR1 MDHEN, CDR2 SYDVKM. This CDR3 is built from 13 residues. Trimming shortened V by 5 bases and J by 5 bases, and 9 bases separated the two germline ends.

The chain joins TRBV7-8 to TRBJ1-4; the D is unclear. Trimming removed 3 bases from V and 4 bases from J, with 6 bases in between. The CDR3 covers 13 residues. Germline CDR1 SGHVS, CDR2 FQNEAQ. The CDR3 DNA sequence: TGTGCCAGCAGCTTTGAGAGTAATGAAAAACTGTTTTTT. This gives the protein CASSFESNEKLFF.

With respect to this clone: This CDR3 is also generated by other DNA sequences in the sample. CDR3 loop: CASSVGGGTGELFF. CDR3 sequence (DNA): TGTGCCAGCAGCGTTGGGGGTGGAACCGGGGAGCTGTTTTTT. The gene calls are TRBV9 and TRBJ2-2; TRBD1 or TRBD2 may be the D gene (5 bases each). CDR1 is SGDLS, CDR2 YYNGEE, per germline. This CDR3 has 14 residues. Deletions cut 2 bases from V and 5 bases from J, with 10 bases between. The full variable domain, in which reference TRBV9 and TRBJ2-2 provide the parts outside the CDR3, is DSGVTQTPKHLITATGQRVTLRCSPRSGDLSVYWYQQSLDQGLQFLIQYYNGEERAKGNILERFSAQQFPDLHSELNLSSLELGDSALYFCASSVGGGTGELFFGEGSRLTVL.

The chain joins TRBV19 to TRBJ2-1; 8 bases are a match to TRBD2. Germline-derived CDR1 and CDR2 are LNHDA and SQIVND (reference sequence). The ends lost 6 bases at V and 6 bases at J; junction bases unmatched: 10. This CDR3 contains 15 residues. Here the CDR3 reads CASSPPGLGGNEQFF. In DNA, the CDR3 is TGTGCCAGTAGCCCACCGGGACTAGGGGGCAATGAGCAGTTCTTC.

The chain's CDR3 is CASSLAGAVQYF. The CDR3, as DNA: TGTGCCAGCAGTTTGGCGGGAGCGGTGCAGTACTTC. The V call is TRBV27, the J call TRBJ2-7, with TRBD2 matching over 7 bases. The CDR3 runs 12 residues. CDR1 is MNHEY and CDR2 is SMNVEV in the germline V gene (reference sequence). Germline trimming cut 3 bases from V and 9 bases from J; bases unmatched to any gene: 5.

The chain uses TRBV7-2 and TRBJ2-7; D unclear. V lost 0 bases, J lost 3 bases, and 9 bases lay in between. Germline V gene data show CDR1 as SGHTA and CDR2 as FQGNSA. The CDR3 contains 14 residues. CDR3 region: CASSLAYGNYEQYF. The CDR3 region has the DNA TGTGCCAGCAGCTTAGCTTACGGTAACTACGAGCAGTACTTC.

The V and J genes are TRBV30 and TRBJ1-1, with D possibly TRBD1 on 5 matching bases. V gave up 5 bases and J gave up 6 bases, with 13 bases separating them. This CDR3 has 12 amino acids. Per the germline V gene, CDR1 is GTSNPN and CDR2 is SVGIG (reference sequence). The CDR3 coding sequence is TGTGCCTGGGAGATCGGGGGGGCTGAAGCTTTCTTT. Translating it yields CAWEIGGAEAFF.

The chain recombines TRBV27 with TRBJ2-1; 7 bases line up with TRBD2. The germline V gene encodes CDR1 MNHEY and CDR2 SMNVEV (reference sequence). V dropped 6 bases and J dropped 0; count of bases not matched to a gene: 8. This CDR3 comprises 16 residues. The CDR3 loop reads CASRLGTTLSYNEQFF. CDR3 nucleotide sequence: TGTGCCAGCAGATTAGGGACTACTCTCTCCTACAATGAGCAGTTCTTC.

The chain joins TRBV5-5 to TRBJ2-7; TRBD1 agrees at 7 bases. J was trimmed by 3 bases and V by 2 bases; bases with no gene match: 11. Germline values: CDR1 SGHKS, CDR2 YYEKEE (reference sequence). The CDR3 is 16 residues long. The CDR3 DNA sequence: TGTGCCAGCAGCTTCAGTTTTCCTGGGGACAGCTACGAGCAGTACTTC. It encodes CASSFSFPGDSYEQYF.

The V gene is TRBV9, the J gene TRBJ1-2; D perhaps matches TRBD1 (5 bases). Germline CDR1 is SGDLS and CDR2 is YYNGEE. This CDR3 has 11 amino acids. The V end lost 4 bases, the J end lost 8 bases, and 9 bases lay between the germline ends. The CDR3 bases are TGTGCCAGCAGCACTTCAGGGGGCTACACCTTC. This translates into CASSTSGGYTF.

This clone was observed a few times. The chain combines TRBV25-1 with TRBJ1-6; D unresolved. V was trimmed by 5 bases and J by 6 bases, leaving 5 bases between them. The CDR3 totals 12 residues. The germline CDR1 and CDR2 sequences are MGHDK and SYGVNS. This chain's CDR3 is CASSFPNSPLHF. The CDR3 DNA reads as TGTGCCAGCAGTTTCCCTAATTCACCCCTCCACTTT.

This chain joins TRBV6-5 and TRBJ1-2; perhaps TRBD1 as D (5 bases). The V end was cut by 1 base, the J end by 6 bases, with 15 bases between. The CDR3 spans 15 residues. Germline V lookup: CDR1 MNHEY, CDR2 SVGAGI. This chain's CDR3 is CASSYFQGVINGYTF. In DNA form, the CDR3 reads TGTGCCAGCAGTTACTTCCAGGGTGTAATTAATGGCTACACCTTC.

The V gene is TRBV9, the J gene TRBJ2-7; 13 positions match TRBD2. The CDR3 has 15 amino acids. Trimming took 3 bases from V and 2 from J; bases not matched to a gene: 2. CDR1 SGDLS and CDR2 YYNGEE come from the germline V gene. The CDR3 sequence is CASSAGTSGAYEQYF. CDR3 DNA sequence: TGTGCCAGCAGCGCAGGGACTAGCGGGGCCTACGAGCAGTACTTC.

This clone was counted between two and nine times. V gene TRBV7-2 combines with J gene TRBJ2-7; TRBD2 agrees at 11 bases. CDR1 and CDR2 (germline): SGHTA, FQGNSA. The J segment lost 2 bases and the V segment lost 4 bases, leaving 4 bases of the junction unmatched. The CDR3 has 15 amino acids. The CDR3 nucleotides read TGTGCCAGCAGCTGGGGACTAGCGGCTACCTACGAGCAGTACTTC. This translates into CASSWGLAATYEQYF.

This clone was observed once. The CDR3 DNA reads TGTGCCAGCAGTACGAGCGGGAGGGCCCTGGAGACCCAGTACTTC. Translated, it gives CASSTSGRALETQYF. J is TRBJ2-5 and V is TRBV9; 10 bases align to TRBD2. The CDR3 totals 15 residues. V trimming: 5 bases; J trimming: 5 bases; junction bases outside the gene matches: 9. Germline-derived CDR1 and CDR2 are SGDLS and YYNGEE.

The chain employs TRBV28 and TRBJ1-5, with D tentatively TRBD1 (6 bases). This CDR3 is built from 14 residues. Germline CDR1 MDHEN, CDR2 SYDVKM. The V and J ends lost 3 bases and 4 bases respectively, with 10 bases between them. The CDR3 sequence: CASSFQGSNQPQHF. The CDR3 nucleotides are TGTGCCAGCAGTTTCCAGGGGTCAAATCAGCCCCAGCATTTT.

The chain joins TRBV5-4 to TRBJ2-1, with D unclear. The V end lost 1 base, the J end lost 4 bases, and 0 bases lay between the germline ends. This CDR3 contains 11 residues. Per germline, CDR1 SGHNT and CDR2 YYREEE (reference sequence). The CDR3 loop is CASSLYNEQFF. In DNA, the CDR3 is TGTGCCAGCAGCTTGTACAATGAGCAGTTCTTC.

The chain carries TRBV4-1 and TRBJ1-5; D is undetermined. V was trimmed by 1 base and J by 3 bases, leaving 10 bases between them. Germline V lookup: CDR1 MGHRA, CDR2 YSYEKL. The CDR3 contains 15 residues. The chain's CDR3 is CASSQGGSLNQPQHF. The CDR3 nucleotides are TGCGCCAGCAGCCAAGGAGGTTCACTCAATCAGCCCCAGCATTTT.